This entry lists 30 T cell receptor beta chains sequenced from one sample in a study of cytomegalovirus exposure and HLA in healthy donors listed by TCRdb under 2017. The method was the immunoSEQ multiplex PCR assay. For the multiplex PCR, a mixture combining 60 forward primers for TCR Vbeta segments and 13 reverse primers for TCR Jbeta segments was used. In TCRdb, the immuneACCESS table is reduced to in-frame sequences with V and J assigned. These tables do not hold every clone; where another copy was compared, an unresolved V gene accounts for under half, and the others remain unexplained. For this sample the table gives some 150,000 clones, of which roughly 76% were detected only once. Jointly, the top ten make up under 4.5% of the sample. The sequenced material came from PBMCs. The origin of the receptors is a young man in good health and CMV-seronegative.

This chain links TRBV4-1 with TRBJ1-2, with a tentative D call TRBD1 (5 bases). From germline, CDR1 is MGHRA and CDR2 YSYEKL. The CDR3 is 17 amino acids. Trimming stripped 1 base from V and 8 bases from J, with 23 bases between. The CDR3 protein is CASSQVRRDSLRGGYTF. The DNA of the CDR3 is TGCGCCAGCAGCCAAGTTCGACGTGACAGCCTAAGGGGAGGCTACACCTTC.

This rearrangement joins TRBV7-6 to TRBJ2-5; D gene ambiguous. CDR1 and CDR2 (germline): SGHVS, FNYEAQ. Trimming stripped 5 bases from V and 1 base from J, with 5 bases between. The CDR3 spans 12 residues. The CDR3 DNA reads as TGTGCCAGCAGCCCCCTCCAAGAGACCCAGTACTTC. This sequence encodes CASSPLQETQYF.

The chain links TRBV7-6 to TRBJ2-7; a weak D match, TRBD1 (5 bases). Germline CDR1 SGHVS, CDR2 FNYEAQ. Trimming removed 0 bases from V and 3 bases from J, with 18 bases in between. This CDR3 spans 17 amino acids. CDR3 in amino acids: CASSLANGPGFVYEQYF. CDR3 bases: TGTGCCAGCAGCTTAGCTAACGGCCCAGGGTTCGTCTACGAGCAGTACTTC.

CDR3 region: CASSPLQNYGYTF. The CDR3 DNA reads TGTGCCAGCAGTCCTTTACAAAACTATGGCTACACCTTC. The chain recombines TRBV28 with TRBJ1-2; D gene ambiguous. The germline CDR1 and CDR2 sequences are MDHEN and SYDVKM. This CDR3 has 13 amino acids. V shed 5 bases and J shed 2 bases, with 9 bases lying between them.

This rearrangement joins TRBV2 to TRBJ1-5; 8 bases agree with TRBD1. This CDR3 contains 15 residues. J was trimmed by 3 bases and V by 6 bases; bases with no gene match: 7. CDR1 is SNHLY and CDR2 is FYNNEI in the germline V gene. The CDR3 sequence is CASSPQTGANQPQHF. The CDR3 bases are TGTGCCAGCAGCCCACAGACAGGGGCCAATCAGCCCCAGCATTTT.

The chain combines TRBV6-1 with TRBJ2-1; 9 positions agree with TRBD1. V lost 6 bases and J lost 2; bases outside the gene matches: 5. Germline CDR1 is MNHNS and CDR2 is SASEGT. CDR3 length: 15 amino acids. DNA for the CDR3: TGTGCCAGCAGGGGACAGGGTAATCCCTACAATGAGCAGTTCTTC. Translating it yields CASRGQGNPYNEQFF.

The genes are TRBV19 and TRBJ1-5; TRBD1 might be the D (6 bases). The CDR3 has 15 residues. Between the trimmed V and J ends, which lost 1 base and 6 bases, there was a span of 13 bases. The germline V gene encodes CDR1 LNHDA and CDR2 SQIVND (reference sequence). The DNA for the CDR3 is TGTGCCAGTAGTATAGTAGGAGGGGGGGTTCAGCCCCAGCATTTT. Translating it yields CASSIVGGGVQPQHF.

This chain uses TRBV19 with TRBJ1-2, with D hard to call. The V gene's germline CDR1 is LNHDA and CDR2 SQIVND (reference sequence). V was clipped by 3 bases and J by 0 bases, with 11 bases between them. CDR3 size: 15 residues. The DNA of the CDR3 is TGTGCCAGTAGTATTCCCAGCGGAGCTAACTATGGCTACACCTTC. Translating it yields CASSIPSGANYGYTF.

A few counts support this clone. The chain uses TRBV9 and TRBJ2-7; 9 bases line up with TRBD1. Germline CDR1 and CDR2: SGDLS and YYNGEE. The ends lost 0 bases at V and 1 base at J; junction bases unmatched: 2. The CDR3 has 15 residues. In nucleotides, the CDR3 is TGTGCCAGCAGCGTAGGCGGACAGGGGTCCTACGAGCAGTACTTC. Amino acid sequence: CASSVGGQGSYEQYF. Drawing the rest from reference TRBV9 and TRBJ2-7, the complete variable domain is DSGVTQTPKHLITATGQRVTLRCSPRSGDLSVYWYQQSLDQGLQFLIQYYNGEERAKGNILERFSAQQFPDLHSELNLSSLELGDSALYFCASSVGGQGSYEQYFGPGTRLTVT.

This chain links TRBV7-2 with TRBJ2-5; 7 nucleotides align to TRBD2. Germline CDR1 is SGHTA and CDR2 is FQGNSA. V lost 2 bases, J lost 1 base, and 7 bases stayed unmatched. This CDR3 is 16 amino acids long. CDR3 in DNA: TGTGCCAGCAGCTTATCTGGGCGGGGGAGCCAAGAGACCCAGTACTTC. Protein: CASSLSGRGSQETQYF.

V gene TRBV5-1 combines with J gene TRBJ2-1; D is undetermined. V lost 0 bases and J 8 bases, leaving 9 bases between the germline ends. This CDR3 has 13 amino acids. Germline CDR1 SGHRS, CDR2 YFSETQ. CDR3 nucleotides: TGCGCCAGCAGCTTGGACGTGGCCTATGAGCAGTTCTTC. Its protein product is CASSLDVAYEQFF.

CDR3: CASSMGTGFYEQYF. The CDR3 coding sequence is TGTGCCAGTAGTATGGGGACAGGGTTCTACGAGCAGTACTTC. The rearrangement uses TRBV19 and TRBJ2-7; 9 bases line up with TRBD1. Germline loops: CDR1 LNHDA, CDR2 SQIVND (reference sequence). Trimming removed 3 bases from V and 3 bases from J; junction bases left unmatched: 3. The CDR3 is 14 residues long.

This rearrangement joins TRBV27 to TRBJ1-1; TRBD1 matches at 7 bases. J was trimmed by 6 bases and V by 6 bases; bases with no gene match: 7. Germline V gene sequence: CDR1 MNHEY, CDR2 SMNVEV (reference sequence). The CDR3 consists of 13 residues. Written as DNA, the CDR3 is TGTGCCAGCAGCTACGGACAGGCCGCTGAAGCTTTCTTT. Its protein product is CASSYGQAAEAFF.

This sequence joins TRBV27 and TRBJ2-7; maybe TRBD1 (6 bases). CDR1 and CDR2 (germline): MNHEY, SMNVEV (reference sequence). V dropped 2 bases and J dropped 6 bases, with 11 bases sitting between them. This CDR3 is 13 amino acids long. CDR3 sequence reads: CASSLNRALEQYF. In nucleotides, the CDR3 is TGTGCCAGCAGTTTAAACAGGGCCCTCGAGCAGTACTTC.

This clone was detected once. The rearrangement joins TRBV28 to TRBJ1-4, with D possibly matching TRBD1 (5 bases). Germline CDR1 MDHEN, CDR2 SYDVKM. The CDR3 is made up of 17 amino acids. V was pared by 1 base and J by 2 bases, with 14 bases between. The CDR3 sequence is CASSLFGGVGTNEKLFF. CDR3 DNA sequence: TGTGCCAGCAGTTTATTTGGGGGGGTGGGGACTAATGAAAAACTGTTTTTT.

The chain joins TRBV5-1 to TRBJ2-2; D remains unclear. The ends were cut back, 1 base at V and 4 bases at J, with 11 bases in the middle. CDR1 and CDR2 from the germline V gene are SGHRS and YFSETQ. The CDR3 covers 15 residues. CDR3 sequence reads: CASSLSTSGTGELFF. CDR3 sequence (DNA): TGCGCCAGCAGCTTGTCCACTTCAGGCACCGGGGAGCTGTTTTTT.

In this sample, this clone turned up once. This chain connects TRBV29-1 to TRBJ2-4, with 11 bases lining up with TRBD1. V gave up 7 bases and J gave up 1 base; unmatched junction bases: 6. Germline CDR1 SQVTM, CDR2 ANQGSEA. CDR3 length: 15 amino acids. The CDR3 region has the DNA TGCAGCGCCTCGGACAGGGGGCGCGCCAAAAACATTCAGTACTTC. Translated: CSASDRGRAKNIQYF.

The chain combines TRBV7-9 with TRBJ1-1; no clear D gene. Per germline, CDR1 SEHNR and CDR2 FQNEAQ (reference sequence). The CDR3 is made up of 13 amino acids. V lost 4 bases and J 0 bases, leaving 6 bases between the germline ends. This CDR3 reads CASSSNLNTEAFF. The CDR3 nucleotides read TGTGCCAGCAGCTCGAACTTGAACACTGAAGCTTTCTTT.

This chain connects TRBV28 to TRBJ1-4, with 7 positions matching TRBD1. Germline CDR1 and CDR2: MDHEN and SYDVKM. This CDR3 spans 14 amino acids. With 5 bases clipped from V and 12 bases from J, the junction kept 12 bases outside the gene matches. CDR3 sequence: CASSLRTGRGELFF. The CDR3 DNA follows: TGTGCCAGCAGTCTCAGGACAGGCAGGGGGGAACTGTTTTTT.

The V call is TRBV19, the J call TRBJ1-5; 7 nucleotides align to TRBD1. The CDR3 extends over 15 amino acids. Per the germline V gene, CDR1 is LNHDA and CDR2 is SQIVND (reference sequence). Trimming at V came to 7 bases and at J to 0 bases, leaving 6 bases not matched to a gene. The CDR3 nucleotides read TGTGCCAGTAACTTGGGACAGCATAGCAATCAGCCCCAGCATTTT. It codes for CASNLGQHSNQPQHF.

The chain carries TRBV6-1 and TRBJ2-5, with D possibly matching TRBD1 (6 bases). V was shortened by 6 bases and J by 5 bases, with 13 bases between the two germline ends. The CDR3 has 13 amino acids. Per germline, CDR1 MNHNS and CDR2 SASEGT. As DNA, the CDR3 is TGTGCCAGCAGGTGGTTGGGGGCGGAGACCCAGTACTTC. This codes for CASRWLGAETQYF.

This clone appeared a few times. The chain carries TRBV7-9 and TRBJ2-1; weak D call: TRBD2 (8 bases). With 5 bases removed from V and 9 bases from J, the gap between germline ends came to 26 bases. The CDR3 runs to 17 residues. Looked up from germline, CDR1 is SEHNR and CDR2 is FQNEAQ (reference sequence). The CDR3 nucleotides are TGTGCCAGCAGCCCGGACAGGATGGCCGGGACTAGGGGTGAGCAGTTCTTC. Protein sequence: CASSPDRMAGTRGEQFF.

V is TRBV7-9 and J is TRBJ2-1; 9 nucleotides align to TRBD2. V was clipped by 5 bases and J by 9 bases; unmatched bases: 8. Germline-derived CDR1 and CDR2 are SEHNR and FQNEAQ (reference sequence). The CDR3 extends over 14 amino acids. Here the CDR3 DNA reads TGTGCCAGCAGCCAAACTGAGGGACTAGCTGAGCAGTTCTTC. It codes for CASSQTEGLAEQFF.

The chain combines TRBV7-2 with TRBJ1-3; 8 nucleotides agree with TRBD1. With V trimmed by 5 bases and J by 2 bases, 5 bases remained unmatched. The germline V gene encodes CDR1 SGHTA and CDR2 FQGNSA. This CDR3 comprises 15 residues. Written as DNA, the CDR3 is TGTGCCAGCAGCCCTCGACAGGGGACTGGAAACACCATATATTTT. Translated: CASSPRQGTGNTIYF.

This clone was counted a few times. V usage is TRBV11-2 and J usage is TRBJ1-2; no firm D call. CDR1 and CDR2 (germline): SGHAT, FQNNGV. The CDR3 contains 13 residues. V lost 2 bases and J lost 5, with 9 bases in between. The CDR3 loop reads CASSLRRGYGYTF. CDR3 DNA sequence: TGTGCCAGCAGCTTAAGACGGGGATATGGCTACACCTTC.

The table lists this clone with a count of one. The V call is TRBV5-4, the J call TRBJ2-7; 9 bases align to TRBD1. The CDR3 loop spans 16 amino acids. The trim removed 2 bases at V and 2 bases at J, leaving 8 bases unmatched. Germline CDR1 SGHNT, CDR2 YYREEE (reference sequence). The CDR3 sequence: CASSLWTGDNTYEQYF. The CDR3 DNA sequence: TGTGCCAGCAGCTTATGGACAGGGGATAACACCTACGAGCAGTACTTC. Filled out from reference TRBV5-4 and TRBJ2-7, the complete variable domain reads ETGVTQSPTHLIKTRGQQVTLRCSSQSGHNTVSWYQQALGQGPQFIFQYYREEENGRGNFPPRFSGLQFPNYSSELNVNALELDDSALYLCASSLWTGDNTYEQYFGPGTRLTVT.

Only one count was recorded for this clone. V usage is TRBV27 and J usage is TRBJ2-7; 7 nucleotides line up with TRBD1. V was pared by 5 bases and J by 1 base, with 5 bases of the junction left unmatched. Germline loops: CDR1 MNHEY, CDR2 SMNVEV (reference sequence). This CDR3 has 14 amino acids. The CDR3 reads CASSTRQGSYEQYF. The DNA for the CDR3 is TGTGCCAGCAGTACCAGACAGGGTTCCTACGAGCAGTACTTC.

The V call is TRBV5-6, the J call TRBJ2-7; 7 bases match TRBD2. Germline CDR1 is SGHDT and CDR2 is YYEEEE. J lost 2 bases, V lost 0 bases, and 5 bases had no gene match. The CDR3 loop spans 15 amino acids. CDR3 nucleotide sequence: TGTGCCAGCAGCTTGGGAGCGGGGATAGCCTACGAGCAGTACTTC. This gives the protein CASSLGAGIAYEQYF. Full variable domain (missing parts from reference TRBV5-6 and TRBJ2-7): DAGVTQSPTHLIKTRGQQVTLRCSPKSGHDTVSWYQQALGQGPQFIFQYYEEEERQRGNFPDRFSGHQFPNYSSELNVNALLLGDSALYLCASSLGAGIAYEQYFGPGTRLTVT.

The V and J genes are TRBV5-1 and TRBJ2-5; TRBD1 might be the D (5 bases). Trimming left V 0 bases short and J 2 bases short, with 14 bases between. The length of the CDR3 is 16 residues. The germline CDR1 and CDR2 sequences are SGHRS and YFSETQ. CDR3 in amino acids: CASSLGAGWGQETQYF. CDR3 in DNA: TGCGCCAGCAGCTTGGGGGCAGGGTGGGGACAAGAGACCCAGTACTTC.

The rearrangement joins TRBV5-4 to TRBJ2-5; 12 bases match TRBD2. The CDR3 runs to 17 residues. Germline V lookup: CDR1 SGHNT, CDR2 YYREEE (reference sequence). Germline trimming cut 3 bases from V and 2 bases from J; bases unmatched to any gene: 8. CDR3 coding DNA: TGTGCCAGCAGCTCCAGACTAGCGGGAGAGGATCAAGAGACCCAGTACTTC. Protein product: CASSSRLAGEDQETQYF.